The clone carrying this T cell receptor beta chain came up a few times. TCRdb re-analysed the 5' RACE reads in MiXCR, keeping a single row per CDR3 protein. The profile shows approximately 1.8 million distinct CDR3 sequences, less than 40% of them singletons. This sample is drawn from a study of identical twins. Trimming removed 1 base from V and 4 bases from J; junction bases left unmatched: 6. Germline-derived CDR1 and CDR2 are MDHEN and SYDVKM. CDR3 length equals 16 residues. The sequence derives from a newborn girl in good health. Sequenced input: cord blood. The chain uses TRBV28 and TRBJ2-7; 11 nucleotides align to TRBD2. The CDR3 reads CASSLSVGTSGYEQYF. The DNA for the CDR3 is TGTGCCAGCAGTTTATCCGTCGGGACTAGCGGATACGAGCAGTACTTC.